Sequencing of this T cell receptor beta chain was carried out in a study of cytomegalovirus exposure and HLA in healthy donors. Across the study: Early released data comprised tens of millions of unique TCRs from HLA-typed donors.

Findings of the study overall: The only immune exposure information that was available was CMV serostatus. One cluster of highly shared sequence variants probably arose as a sequencing artifact.

Germline CDR1 reads SGHNT; CDR2 reads YYREEE (reference sequence). The CDR3 length is 15 residues. The ends lost 5 bases at V and 0 bases at J; junction bases unmatched: 5. On this clone itself: The antigen remains undetermined.

Researchers ran the PCR with 60 Vbeta and 13 Jbeta primers. Generated by immunoSEQ multiplex PCR, the TCRdb table keeps only in-frame clones and is missing some. Among 150,000 to 200,000 clones, roughly 74% were seen once, and the ten largest hold about 7.7%. Despite likely unrecorded immune exposures, the donors were nominally healthy at the time of sampling. This clonotype originated in a woman between 35 and 50 years old in good health and CMV-seropositive. The chain is built from TRBV5-4 and TRBJ2-1, with 7 nucleotides matching TRBD1. Sequencing was performed on PBMCs. The CDR3 region has the DNA TGTGCCAGCAGACTAAGACAGGGCTCCTACAATGAGCAGTTCTTC. Translating gives CASRLRQGSYNEQFF.